These 16 T cell receptor beta chains were all obtained from the same sample, sequenced in a study of blood T cell repertoires in COVID-19 (dated by TCRdb to about 2020). Libraries were built with the immunoSEQ multiplex PCR assay. Imported from immuneACCESS, the table was reduced by TCRdb to in-frame sequences with V and J called. These copies leave out some clones; in studies compared against another copy, an unresolved V gene accounts for under half, and the cause of the remainder is not known. For this sample there are 120,000 or so clones; more than 60% appear just once. The top ten constitute 2% to 2.5% of the sample. Sequencing was done on a sample of peripheral blood. The receptors originated from a woman in her seventies with acute or convalescent COVID-19.

The chain employs TRBV10-1 and TRBJ2-1, with D unclear. Germline V lookup: CDR1 WNHNN, CDR2 SYGVQD (reference sequence). Trimming shortened V by 3 bases and J by 8 bases, and 8 bases separated the two germline ends. The CDR3 is 12 residues long. CDR3 region: CASSDTLHEQFF. In DNA, the CDR3 is TGCGCCAGCAGTGATACTCTTCATGAGCAGTTCTTC.

This chain links TRBV2 with TRBJ2-3; TRBD2 matches at 11 bases. There are 14 residues in the CDR3. V lost 6 bases to trimming and J lost 5 bases; unmatched junction nucleotides: 4. Germline V gene data show CDR1 as SNHLY and CDR2 as FYNNEI. As DNA, the CDR3 is TGTGCCAGCAGCCCGACTAGCGGGGTAGATACGCAGTATTTT. It specifies CASSPTSGVDTQYF.

This rearrangement joins TRBV7-3 to TRBJ2-1, with D maybe TRBD2 (6 bases). Trimming pared 5 bases from V and 5 bases from J, leaving 10 bases between. The germline V gene encodes CDR1 SGHTA and CDR2 FQGTGA. This CDR3 spans 13 amino acids. The CDR3 DNA reads as TGTGCCAGCAGCCCAGGAGGGAACAATGAGCAGTTCTTC. Translating gives CASSPGGNNEQFF.

The chain links TRBV4-3 to TRBJ1-1; D not certain. Germline CDR1 reads LGHNA; CDR2 reads YSLEER. CDR3 length: 13 amino acids. Trimming shortened V by 2 bases and J by 1 base, and 5 bases separated the two germline ends. The CDR3 DNA sequence: TGCGCCAGCAGCCAAACAGCGAACACTGAAGCTTTCTTT. Translated, it gives CASSQTANTEAFF.

This chain uses TRBV4-2 with TRBJ2-3; weak D call: TRBD2 (5 bases). Germline V gene sequence: CDR1 LGHNA, CDR2 YNFKEQ. V gave up 3 bases and J gave up 5 bases, with 9 bases separating them. The length of the CDR3 is 13 residues. The chain's CDR3 is CASSQGVRDTQYF. CDR3 DNA sequence: TGTGCCAGCAGCCAGGGAGTGAGAGATACGCAGTATTTT.

As DNA, the CDR3 is TGCGCCAGCAGCCAACCGGACACCTACGAGCAGTACTTC. Amino acids: CASSQPDTYEQYF. This chain uses TRBV4-1 with TRBJ2-7, with D perhaps TRBD1 (5 bases). Germline-derived CDR1 and CDR2 are MGHRA and YSYEKL. Trimming took 2 bases from V and 2 from J, leaving 7 bases between them. The CDR3 has 13 amino acids.

The genes are TRBV2 and TRBJ1-2; unclear D gene. The CDR3 has 16 amino acids. Germline loops: CDR1 SNHLY, CDR2 FYNNEI. V was cut by 2 bases and J by 4 bases, with 17 bases left in between. CDR3 DNA: TGTGCCAGCAGTGAACCCGGCTTGTCGGGTAGCTATGGCTACACCTTC. Protein sequence: CASSEPGLSGSYGYTF.

The chain combines TRBV15 with TRBJ2-7; TRBD1 agrees at 7 bases. The CDR3 covers 14 residues. The germline V gene has CDR1 LNHNV and CDR2 YYDKDF (reference sequence). The junction had 4 bases not matched to a gene; V was cut back by 1 base and J by 4 bases. CDR3 nucleotide sequence: TGTGCCACCAGCAGAGGACAGGGTGGATACGAGCAGTACTTC. This sequence encodes CATSRGQGGYEQYF.

In nucleotides, the CDR3 is TGCGCCAGCAGCACCCGGACTAGGAACACCGGGGAGCTGTTTTTT. Translating gives CASSTRTRNTGELFF. V gene TRBV5-1 combines with J gene TRBJ2-2, with 7 bases fitting TRBD2. The germline V gene encodes CDR1 SGHRS and CDR2 YFSETQ. Unmatched junction bases numbered 4, after V lost 4 bases and J lost 1 base. The CDR3 sequence is 15 residues long.

This chain joins TRBV29-1 and TRBJ2-7; weak D call: TRBD1 (5 bases). Between the trimmed V and J ends, which lost 5 bases and 6 bases, there was a span of 17 bases. The CDR3 runs 13 residues. Germline loops: CDR1 SQVTM, CDR2 ANQGSEA. This chain's CDR3 is CSVLRQGSREQYF. The CDR3 DNA sequence: TGCAGCGTTCTTCGGCAGGGTAGCCGCGAGCAGTACTTC.

The rearrangement links TRBV5-1 to TRBJ2-2; 7 positions agree with TRBD1. Germline lookup yields CDR1 SGHRS and CDR2 YFSETQ. The CDR3 spans 13 residues. V shed 4 bases and J 7 bases; nucleotides not matched to a gene: 4. The CDR3 sequence: CASSDREHGELFF. For the CDR3, the DNA is TGCGCCAGCAGCGACAGGGAACACGGGGAGCTGTTTTTT.

This clone was found a few times. The CDR3 sequence: CASSHPAGNYGYTF. As DNA, the CDR3 is TGTGCCAGCAGCCACCCGGCAGGTAACTATGGCTACACCTTC. The chain carries TRBV3-1 (or the pseudogene TRBV3-2) and TRBJ1-2; D ambiguous. The V gene's germline CDR1 is LGHDT and CDR2 YNNKEL (reference sequence). The CDR3 contains 14 residues. The V end was cut by 3 bases, the J end by 1 base, with 9 bases between.

The chain recombines TRBV6-1 with TRBJ1-5, with D perhaps TRBD1 (5 bases). V lost 3 bases to trimming and J lost 0 bases, with 12 bases between them. The length of the CDR3 is 16 residues. Germline values: CDR1 MNHNS, CDR2 SASEGT. The CDR3 here is CASSDEQVYSNQPQHF. The CDR3 nucleotides are TGTGCCAGCAGTGACGAACAGGTTTATAGCAATCAGCCCCAGCATTTT.

In this sample, this clone turned up a few times. CDR3 protein: CASTTGKNEQFF. DNA of the CDR3: TGTGCCAGCACGACAGGGAAGAATGAGCAGTTCTTC. The V call is TRBV6-5, the J call TRBJ2-1; TRBD1 agrees at 7 bases. J lost 7 bases, V lost 7 bases, and 4 bases had no gene match. This CDR3 region has 12 residues. CDR1 and CDR2 (germline): MNHEY, SVGAGI.

CDR3 loop: CASSSRVNTEAFF. CDR3 nucleotides: TGTGCCAGCAGCTCCAGGGTGAACACTGAAGCTTTCTTT. The chain recombines TRBV28 with TRBJ1-1, with D tentatively TRBD1 (5 bases). The germline gives CDR1 MDHEN, CDR2 SYDVKM. This CDR3 comprises 13 residues. The germline V and J ends were trimmed by 6 bases and 0 bases, with 8 bases remaining between them.

J is TRBJ2-5 and V is TRBV7-9; 9 nucleotides align to TRBD2. V lost 1 base to trimming and J lost 3 bases; unmatched junction nucleotides: 3. Germline CDR1 and CDR2: SEHNR and FQNEAQ (reference sequence). There are 15 residues in the CDR3. The CDR3 coding sequence is TGTGCCAGCAGCTTAGTCGGCGGGGGGGAAGAGACCCAGTACTTC. This translates into CASSLVGGGEETQYF.